Listed here are 18 T cell receptor beta chains from one sample, sequenced in a study of vaccination effects on CD4 cells after COVID-19. The method was immunoSEQ multiplex PCR; TCRdb's version includes in-frame clones alone and lacks a portion of them. This sample yields tens of thousands of clones, of which roughly two thirds are seen a single time; just over 4% belongs to the top ten. No antigens are known for them. It was after 10 days of culture that CD4+ T cells were isolated. The sample in question was CD4+ T cells from PBMCs cultured without peptide, obtained before COVID-19 vaccination. These TCRs come from a human donor who received a COVID-19 vaccine.

J is TRBJ2-5 and V is TRBV29-1, with 7 bases fitting TRBD1. Germline loops: CDR1 SQVTM, CDR2 ANQGSEA. The CDR3 spans 12 residues. V lost 7 bases to trimming and J lost 2 bases; unmatched junction nucleotides: 4. CDR3 DNA sequence: TGCAGCGGGGGACAGCGACAAGAGACCCAGTACTTC. It specifies CSGGQRQETQYF.

This rearrangement joins TRBV7-2 to TRBJ2-2; TRBD2 is a possible D gene (7 bases). The germline V and J ends were trimmed by 2 bases and 2 bases, with 12 bases remaining between them. The germline V gene has CDR1 SGHTA and CDR2 FQGNSA. The CDR3 loop spans 16 amino acids. The CDR3 here is CASSLWGGANTGELFF. The CDR3, as DNA: TGTGCCAGCAGCTTATGGGGGGGGGCTAACACCGGGGAGCTGTTTTTT.

This clone turned up a few times. The chain employs TRBV11-2 and TRBJ1-2; D unresolved. This CDR3 contains 12 residues. Germline CDR1 SGHAT, CDR2 FQNNGV. V was shortened by 2 bases and J by 5 bases, with 6 bases between the two germline ends. In DNA form, the CDR3 reads TGTGCCAGCAGCTTAAATGGGTATGGCTACACCTTC. Translation: CASSLNGYGYTF.

This clone appeared once. This chain joins TRBV6-5 and TRBJ1-4; 8 nucleotides line up with TRBD1. V trimming: 7 bases; J trimming: 0 bases; junction bases outside the gene matches: 4. Germline-derived CDR1 and CDR2 are MNHEY and SVGAGI. This CDR3 spans 15 amino acids. In DNA, the CDR3 is TGTGCCAGCAAGAACAGGGGGGCAACTAATGAAAAACTGTTTTTT. Translating gives CASKNRGATNEKLFF.

This clone occurred once. This chain links TRBV5-5 with TRBJ1-5; D is ambiguous. CDR3 length equals 13 residues. V dropped 2 bases and J dropped 13 bases, with 16 bases sitting between them. Per germline, CDR1 SGHKS and CDR2 YYEKEE (reference sequence). CDR3 sequence reads: CASSFERSPPQHF. The CDR3 DNA follows: TGTGCCAGCAGCTTCGAGCGGTCGCCTCCACAGCATTTT. The full variable domain, rest sourced from reference TRBV5-5 and TRBJ1-5, is DAGVTQSPTHLIKTRGQQVTLRCSPISGHKSVSWYQQVLGQGPQFIFQYYEKEERGRGNFPDRFSARQFPNYSSELNVNALLLGDSALYLCASSFERSPPQHFGDGTRLSIL.

This clone was counted a few times. The chain recombines TRBV5-1 with TRBJ2-1, with D hard to call. V shed 3 bases and J shed 2 bases, with 12 bases lying between them. This CDR3 is built from 15 residues. Germline V gene sequence: CDR1 SGHRS, CDR2 YFSETQ. The CDR3 loop is CASSYQRNTYNEQFF. The CDR3 DNA reads TGCGCCAGCAGCTACCAGAGGAACACCTACAATGAGCAGTTCTTC.

This rearrangement joins TRBV29-1 to TRBJ2-3; 7 nucleotides align to TRBD1. Germline V gene sequence: CDR1 SQVTM, CDR2 ANQGSEA. J lost 4 bases, V lost 6 bases, and 10 bases had no gene match. The CDR3 runs 14 residues. The CDR3 coding sequence is TGCAGCGTCGCAGAACTAACAGGGGCAGATACGCAGTATTTT. Its translation: CSVAELTGADTQYF.

The V call is TRBV7-9, the J call TRBJ1-6; 8 nucleotides agree with TRBD1. The CDR3 runs to 15 residues. Per the germline V gene, CDR1 is SEHNR and CDR2 is FQNEAQ (reference sequence). J was trimmed by 11 bases and V by 4 bases; bases with no gene match: 10. CDR3 sequence: CASSSGGTESPPLHF. The CDR3 DNA reads as TGTGCCAGCAGCTCAGGGGGCACGGAGTCGCCACCCCTCCACTTT.

This clone was recorded only once. CDR3 DNA: TGCAGCGTTGAGACTTCCACCTATACGCAGTATTTT. It specifies CSVETSTYTQYF. The chain combines TRBV29-1 with TRBJ2-3, with no clear D. Germline CDR1 and CDR2: SQVTM and ANQGSEA. The length of the CDR3 is 12 residues. Trimming took off 3 bases at V and 7 bases at J, with 11 bases between the two ends.

The chain is built from TRBV4-1 and TRBJ2-5; 11 nucleotides align to TRBD2. V was clipped by 6 bases and J by 2 bases; unmatched bases: 23. CDR3 length: 21 residues. Germline CDR1 and CDR2: MGHRA and YSYEKL. CDR3 sequence (DNA): TGCGCCAGCAGTACCATATCCCGGCCCAGTCTAGCGGGGGGACCACAAGAGACCCAGTACTTC. This sequence encodes CASSTISRPSLAGGPQETQYF.

The chain uses TRBV7-9 and TRBJ1-2; 7 bases are shared with TRBD1. The CDR3 loop spans 13 amino acids. With V trimmed by 5 bases and J by 8 bases, 8 bases remained unmatched. Germline V gene lookup returns CDR1 SEHNR and CDR2 FQNEAQ (reference sequence). The CDR3 nucleotides read TGTGCCAGCAGCCCCGGACAGGCTTTAGGCTACACCTTC. Translation: CASSPGQALGYTF.

The chain joins TRBV29-1 to TRBJ2-5; the match to TRBD1 covers 7 bases. J gave up 1 base and V 4 bases, and 9 bases lay outside the gene matches. Germline V gives CDR1 SQVTM, CDR2 ANQGSEA. This CDR3 contains 15 residues. DNA of the CDR3: TGCAGCGTTGGGTTGCTTTGGGACAGCCAAGAGACCCAGTACTTC. This gives the protein CSVGLLWDSQETQYF. Full variable domain (outside the CDR3, taken from reference TRBV29-1 and TRBJ2-5): SAVISQKPSRDICQRGTSLTIQCQVDSQVTMMFWYRQQPGQSLTLIATANQGSEATYESGFVIDKFPISRPNLTFSTLTVSNMSPEDSSIYLCSVGLLWDSQETQYFGPGTRLLVL.

This rearrangement joins TRBV24-1 to TRBJ2-2, with 9 positions matching TRBD2. The CDR3 covers 17 residues. V shed 8 bases, J shed 5 bases, and the junction held 14 bases outside the gene matches. CDR1 and CDR2 (germline): KGHDR, SFDVKD. CDR3 sequence: CATKALAGEGATGELFF. For the CDR3, the DNA is TGTGCCACCAAGGCATTAGCGGGAGAGGGGGCTACCGGGGAGCTGTTTTTT.

V gene TRBV7-2 combines with J gene TRBJ1-2; TRBD1 agrees at 7 bases. Per germline, CDR1 SGHTA and CDR2 FQGNSA. The V gene end was trimmed by 1 base and the J gene end by 4 bases; junction bases not matched to a gene: 12. The CDR3 length is 17 residues. The CDR3 reads CASSLGTGQSLGYGYTF. The CDR3 nucleotides are TGTGCCAGCAGCTTAGGAACGGGACAGTCGCTAGGCTATGGCTACACCTTC. The variable domain in full, with the rest retrieved from reference TRBV7-2 and TRBJ1-2, is GAGVSQSPSNKVTEKGKDVELRCDPISGHTALYWYRQSLGQGLEFLIYFQGNSAPDKSGLPSDRFSAERTGGSVSTLTIQRTQQEDSAVYLCASSLGTGQSLGYGYTFGSGTRLTVV.

The V call is TRBV21-1, the J call TRBJ2-5; the tabulated D call, TRBD2, remains unverified against the DNA. TRBV21-1 is a listed pseudogene. The CDR3 consists of 18 residues. In DNA, the CDR3 is TGTGCCAGCAGCAAAGCGGGGCGCGATGGGAGGAGACGAGAGACCCAGTACTTC. This translates into CASSKAGRDGRRRETQYF.

The chain joins TRBV15 to TRBJ2-5, with 10 bases matching TRBD2. The CDR3 contains 15 residues. V gave up 3 bases and J gave up 5 bases; unmatched junction bases: 6. Germline CDR1 and CDR2: LNHNV and YYDKDF (reference sequence). CDR3 protein: CATSREREGWETQYF. For the CDR3, the DNA is TGTGCCACCAGCAGGGAGCGGGAGGGTTGGGAGACCCAGTACTTC.

This chain uses TRBV7-9 with TRBJ1-2, with TRBD1 matching over 8 bases. J was trimmed by 1 base and V by 1 base; bases with no gene match: 8. The CDR3 is 17 amino acids. The germline gives CDR1 SEHNR, CDR2 FQNEAQ (reference sequence). The CDR3, as DNA: TGTGCCAGCAGCTTAGGTGGAGGGACAGGTTATAACTATGGCTACACCTTC. Amino acid sequence: CASSLGGGTGYNYGYTF.

V usage is TRBV6-5 and J usage is TRBJ1-2; perhaps TRBD1 as D (5 bases). The V end was cut by 8 bases, the J end by 4 bases, with 14 bases between. The CDR3 contains 13 residues. Germline loops: CDR1 MNHEY, CDR2 SVGAGI. The CDR3 DNA follows: TGTGCCAGCGGGGGACCGATCCTCTATGGCTACACCTTC. Amino acids: CASGGPILYGYTF.